This TCR beta chain comes out of a study of cytomegalovirus exposure and HLA in healthy donors. Trimming pared 6 bases from V and 10 bases from J, leaving 15 bases between. The CDR3 runs 12 residues. The V gene's germline CDR1 is MNHEY and CDR2 SMNVEV (reference sequence). Here immunoSEQ multiplex PCR was the method, and the copy in TCRdb shows in-frame clones only, minus some. The table shows 300,000 to 400,000 clones, with more than 80% occurring only once. Turning to this clone: The antigen remains unidentified.

General study results and limits: TCR beta chains numbering some 150 were designated cytomegalovirus-associated.

The sample comprised PBMCs. This TCR was sampled from a woman younger than 30 in good health and CMV-seronegative. This chain links TRBV27 with TRBJ1-1, with D perhaps TRBD1 (6 bases). CDR3 amino acids: CASSRGGARAFF. As DNA, the CDR3 is TGTGCCAGCAGCCGGGGGGGGGCGAGAGCTTTCTTT.